A selection of T cell receptor beta chains follows, all from one sample in a study of patients and donors after allogeneic stem cell transplantation. TCRdb fed the RT-PCR reads into MiXCR, producing one record per CDR3 protein. The table shows over 400,000 distinct CDR3 sequences, with 16% occurring only once. What was sequenced was blood, either unsorted or a sorted T cell fraction (not recorded which). These receptors were taken from a human donor who was either an allogeneic HSCT recipient or a stem cell or donor lymphocyte infusion donor (not recorded which). It is not recorded whose cells these are; they may come from a transplant donor. Each CDR3 is given with its conserved first and last residue. D genes are given only for firm matches. A row's size may be missing; if present it is once, few, many or a size class.

d_call j_call v_call clone_size cdr3_aa cdr3_nt
- TRBJ2-2 TRBV9 - CASSDTSNTGELFF TGTGCCAGCAGTGACACCTCGAACACCGGGGAGCTGTTTTTT
TRBD1 TRBJ1-1 TRBV3-1 few CASSYGQGAAEAFF TGTGCCAGCAGCTACGGACAGGGGGCTGCCGAAGCTTTCTTT
- TRBJ2-2 TRBV10-3 - CAIKGPPGTGELFF TGTGCCATCAAAGGACCCCCGGGTACCGGGGAGCTGTTTTTT
- TRBJ1-1 TRBV6-4 few CASSDRRDTEAFF TGTGCCAGCAGTGACCGGAGGGACACTGAAGCTTTCTTT
- TRBJ2-1 TRBV27 few CASSRGVLYNEQFF TGTGCCAGCAGCCGCGGAGTGCTATACAATGAGCAGTTCTTC
TRBD2 TRBJ2-7 TRBV4-2 few CASSQDQGLSSYEQYF TGTGCCAGCAGCCAAGATCAGGGACTAAGCTCCTACGAGCAGTACTTC
- TRBJ2-7 TRBV4-1 few CASSQVPGSVFDEQYF TGCGCCAGCAGCCAAGTCCCGGGGAGTGTATTCGACGAGCAGTACTTC
- TRBJ2-4 TRBV4-1 many CASSQEKGYIQYF TGCGCCAGCAGCCAAGAAAAGGGTTACATTCAGTACTTC
- TRBJ1-3 TRBV4-3 few CASSQEYSGNTIYF TGCGCCAGCAGCCAAGAATATTCTGGAAACACCATATATTTT
- TRBJ1-1 TRBV5-1 few CASTPLLRGINTEAFF TGCGCCAGCACCCCACTCCTAAGGGGAATCAACACTGAAGCTTTCTTT
- TRBJ2-1 TRBV4-2 many CASSQAPDDEQFF TGTGCCAGCAGCCAGGCCCCCGACGATGAGCAGTTCTTC
- TRBJ1-5 TRBV6-5 many CASGFPNQPQHF TGTGCCAGCGGCTTTCCCAATCAGCCCCAGCATTTT
- TRBJ2-1 TRBV19 few CASSIVKLTFLNEQFF TGTGCCAGTAGTATAGTAAAACTGACCTTTCTCAATGAGCAGTTCTTC
- TRBJ2-3 TRBV6-5 many CASSYPGMGSTDTQYF TGTGCCAGCAGTTACCCGGGTATGGGGAGCACAGATACGCAGTATTTT
- TRBJ1-5 TRBV19 - CASSIDVRSRAQHF TGTGCCAGTAGTATAGATGTAAGGTCGCGAGCCCAGCATTTT
- TRBJ2-3 TRBV12-5 - CASGSSADTQYF TGTGCTAGTGGTTCTAGCGCAGATACGCAGTATTTT
- TRBJ1-5 TRBV2 few CASSVEGLGQPQHF TGTGCCAGCAGTGTGGAAGGGTTAGGACAGCCCCAGCATTTT
- TRBJ1-2 TRBV6-1 - CATSRGPTNYGYTF TGTGCCACCTCAAGAGGACCAACTAACTATGGCTACACCTTC
- TRBJ2-3 TRBV12-3/TRBV12-4 - CASSLASPLARGDTQYF TGTGCCAGCAGTTTAGCGAGCCCCCTAGCGCGTGGAGATACGCAGTATTTT
- TRBJ1-5 TRBV27 - CASSYRTPQPQHF TGTGCCAGCAGTTATAGGACCCCTCAGCCCCAGCATTTT
- TRBJ2-7 TRBV4-1 many CASSQDRRGSGQYF TGCGCCAGCAGCCAAGATCGTCGGGGATCAGGGCAGTACTTC
TRBD1 TRBJ1-5 TRBV3-1 few CASSQGDRVVQGNQPQHF TGTGCCAGCAGCCAAGGGGACAGAGTCGTTCAGGGCAATCAGCCCCAGCATTTT
TRBD2 TRBJ2-7 TRBV20-1 - CSASPGTSGSYEQYF TGCAGTGCTAGTCCCGGGACTAGCGGTTCCTACGAGCAGTACTTC
TRBD2 TRBJ2-1 TRBV27 - CASSLAGEFYNEQFF TGTGCCAGCAGTTTAGCGGGGGAATTTTACAATGAGCAGTTCTTC
- TRBJ1-2 TRBV19 - CASSIGAGTNYGYTF TGTGCCAGTAGTATAGGCGCAGGGACCAACTATGGCTACACCTTC
- TRBJ1-2 TRBV30 few CAWGPANYGYTF TGTGCCTGGGGACCTGCTAACTATGGCTACACCTTC
- TRBJ2-2 TRBV12-3/TRBV12-4 many CASSLRLITGELFF TGTGCCAGCAGTTTAAGACTAATCACCGGGGAGCTGTTTTTT
TRBD1 TRBJ2-1 TRBV4-3 many CASSQRGWTGGLDEQFF TGCGCCAGCAGCCAGAGGGGGTGGACAGGGGGGTTAGATGAGCAGTTCTTC
TRBD1 TRBJ2-7 TRBV7-9 few CASSLETGNYEQYF TGTGCCAGCAGCTTAGAGACAGGGAACTACGAGCAGTACTTC
- TRBJ2-7 TRBV2 - CASMGHSSYEQYF TGTGCCAGCATGGGACACAGTAGCTACGAGCAGTACTTC
TRBD1 TRBJ1-6 TRBV7-2 few CASSRQGVVSPLHF TGTGCCAGCAGCCGGCAGGGGGTAGTTTCACCCCTCCACTTT
- TRBJ1-5 TRBV2 few CASSAEGLSNQPQHF TGTGCCAGCAGTGCGGAGGGGCTTAGCAATCAGCCCCAGCATTTT
TRBD1 TRBJ2-1 TRBV9 - CASSGQGAPGEQFF TGTGCCAGCAGCGGACAGGGTGCGCCAGGTGAGCAGTTCTTC
- TRBJ2-6 TRBV4-1 few CASSPRGTQSLGANVLTF TGCGCCAGCAGCCCCCGAGGGACCCAGAGCCTAGGGGCCAACGTCCTGACTTTC
TRBD2 TRBJ2-4 TRBV6-5 few CASSYRTSGILAKNIQYF TGTGCCAGCAGTTATAGGACTAGCGGGATTCTAGCCAAAAACATTCAGTACTTC
- TRBJ2-2 TRBV9 - CASTPAANTGELFF TGTGCCAGCACCCCGGCGGCGAACACCGGGGAGCTGTTTTTT
- TRBJ2-7 TRBV30 few CAWSEGGRRIYEQYF TGTGCCTGGAGTGAAGGTGGCAGGAGGATCTACGAGCAGTACTTC
- TRBJ2-5 TRBV5-1 many CASSSGGGETQYF TGCGCCAGCAGCTCCGGAGGAGGAGAGACCCAGTACTTC
TRBD1 TRBJ2-5 TRBV5-1 - CASSLGTGRLETQYF TGCGCCAGCAGCCTCGGGACAGGGCGTCTAGAGACCCAGTACTTC
TRBD1 TRBJ1-2 TRBV12-3/TRBV12-4 - CASSLRDSLPGGDGYTF TGTGCCAGCAGTCTCCGGGACAGCCTCCCGGGGGGCGATGGCTACACCTTC
- TRBJ2-7 TRBV28 - CASSLYFAEQYF TGTGCCAGCAGTTTATATTTCGCCGAGCAGTACTTC
- TRBJ1-5 TRBV19 - CASSMASNQPQHF TGTGCCAGTAGTATGGCTAGCAATCAGCCCCAGCATTTT
TRBD1 TRBJ1-6 TRBV9 few CASSVGRTGGNSPLHF TGTGCCAGCAGCGTAGGAAGGACAGGAGGTAATTCACCCCTCCATTTT
- TRBJ2-2 TRBV9 - CASSVGRGMETGELFF TGTGCCAGCAGCGTAGGACGGGGGATGGAAACCGGGGAGCTGTTTTTT
- TRBJ2-2 TRBV4-1 few CASSQVVPRGTGELFF TGCGCCAGCAGCCAAGTGGTCCCTCGAGGGACCGGGGAGCTGTTTTTT
TRBD2 TRBJ2-2 TRBV20-1 - CSAGLAGDAGELFF TGCAGTGCCGGACTAGCGGGGGATGCCGGGGAGCTGTTTTTT
- TRBJ2-3 TRBV5-1 - CASNRDITDTQYF TGCGCCAGCAACCGCGACATCACAGATACGCAGTATTTT
- TRBJ2-3 TRBV5-1 many CASSPLGTDTQYF TGTGCCAGCAGTCCTTTAGGCACAGATACGCAGTATTTT
TRBD1 TRBJ1-3 TRBV9 few CASSAAPGGSGNTIYF TGTGCCAGCAGCGCGGCGCCAGGGGGATCTGGAAACACCATATATTTT
- TRBJ2-5 TRBV20-1 - CSATGTPNQETQYF TGCAGTGCAACCGGGACACCGAACCAAGAGACCCAGTACTTC
TRBD2 TRBJ2-3 TRBV5-1 many CASSSTSAGDTQYF TGCGCCAGCAGTTCAACTAGCGCAGGAGATACGCAGTATTTT
TRBD1 TRBJ2-5 TRBV4-1 - CASSHPPTGQGREETQYF TGCGCCAGCAGCCATCCACCTACCGGACAGGGGAGAGAAGAGACCCAGTACTTC
- TRBJ1-2 TRBV6-1 - CASFNGGNHGYTF TGTGCCAGCTTTAACGGGGGAAACCATGGCTACACCTTC
- TRBJ2-1 TRBV4-1 - CASSLIANEQFF TGCGCCAGCAGCCTTATAGCCAATGAGCAGTTCTTC
- TRBJ1-6 TRBV12-3/TRBV12-4 - CASSRGRGGHNSPLHF TGTGCCAGCAGCCGCGGACGGGGAGGACATAATTCACCCCTCCACTTT
- TRBJ2-1 TRBV5-1 - CASRGDEQFF TGCGCCAGCAGGGGGGATGAGCAGTTCTTC
TRBD2 TRBJ2-3 TRBV2 few CASSVSGGLLSDTQYF TGTGCCAGCAGTGTGAGCGGGGGGCTTTTATCAGATACGCAGTATTTT
- TRBJ1-2 TRBV29-1 - CSVLAFSYGYTF TGCAGCGTTCTGGCATTTAGCTATGGCTACACCTTC